This T cell receptor beta chain was sequenced during a study of blood T cell repertoires in COVID-19. In the source study's methods: Reference gene primer amplification gave nucleated cell count estimates. The assay was immunoSEQ multiplex PCR, and TCRdb's table has in-frame clones only and misses some. The V and J calls and clone size were taken over from that table, and D and trimming were inferred from the DNA. Of about 300,000 clones in the sample, roughly 91% were seen once. Trimming cost V 4 bases and J 4 bases; bases outside gene matches: 10. The CDR3 consists of 17 residues. Germline CDR1 SGHDT, CDR2 YYEEEE.

V and J are TRBV5-6 and TRBJ2-2; 10 nucleotides match TRBD1. Material: peripheral blood. The receptor's source is a man aged 35-49 years with acute or convalescent COVID-19. The CDR3 nucleotides are TGTGCCAGCAGCCCAAATGCAGGGACAGGGGTCACCGGGGAGCTGTTTTTT. Amino acids: CASSPNAGTGVTGELFF.